The 4 T cell receptor beta chains in this list originate from one sample, sequenced in a study of T cells in Graves' hyperthyroidism and ophthalmopathy. From RNA transcripts, TCR beta CDR3 regions were amplified. Researchers ran a first-round RT-PCR on the TCR CDR3 using the HTBI primer set. A single record per CDR3 protein comes from TCRdb applying MiXCR to the multiplex PCR reads. The sample holds approximately 560,000 distinct CDR3 sequences, 46% seen once. Sequences were obtained from peripheral blood or thyroid tissue (not recorded which). These TCRs come from a young woman with Graves' hyperthyroidism.

The chain couples TRBV10-3 to TRBJ2-7; 10 positions match TRBD2. This CDR3 is 16 amino acids long. From germline, CDR1 is ENHRY and CDR2 SYGVKD. V trimming: 2 bases; J trimming: 3 bases; junction bases outside the gene matches: 7. Here the CDR3 DNA reads TGTGCCATCAGTGAGGGAACTAGCGGGGCGTTCTACGAGCAGTACTTC. It specifies CAISEGTSGAFYEQYF.

This clonotype was detected only a few times. The chain has TRBV5-1 and TRBJ1-1; D possibly corresponds to TRBD1 (5 bases). Germline V gene lookup returns CDR1 SGHRS and CDR2 YFSETQ. V was pared by 4 bases and J by 1 base, with 14 bases between. CDR3 size: 15 residues. For the CDR3, the DNA is TGCGCCAGCAGCCTCGCCGGGGGGTCGAACACTGAAGCTTTCTTT. Protein product: CASSLAGGSNTEAFF.

This clonotype has a count of ten or more. The chain employs TRBV20-1 and TRBJ1-3; D is possibly TRBD1 (6 bases). V was cut by 0 bases and J by 1 base, with 7 bases left in between. The CDR3 is 14 residues long. CDR1 and CDR2 (germline): DFQATT, SNEGSKA (reference sequence). CDR3 sequence: CSARETGSGNTIYF. CDR3 nucleotide sequence: TGCAGTGCTAGAGAAACAGGGTCTGGAAACACCATATATTTT.

With regard to this clonotype: A read error may be the cause here, since a much bigger clone is one base away. The chain combines TRBV11-2 with TRBJ1-1; perhaps TRBD1 as D (5 bases). CDR3 size: 13 residues. V lost 5 bases, J lost 1 base, and 8 bases lay in between. In germline, CDR1 is SGHAT, CDR2 FQNNGV. This CDR3 is CASSHGQNTEAFF. CDR3 in DNA: TGTGCCAGCAGCCATGGACAGAACACTGAAGCTTTCTTT.